These 27 T cell receptor beta chains originate from one sample sequenced in a study of beta chain features in type 1 diabetes. Expressed TCRB transcripts were sequenced because the entire RNA isolate underwent reverse transcription. Method: immunoSEQ multiplex PCR; TCRdb's copy keeps in-frame clones and lacks some. The repertoire holds about 900,000 clones, with 15% to 20% as singletons. The sequenced sample consisted of naive CD4+ T cells from blood. Every receptor here comes from a woman between 18 and 29 years old in good health.

The genes are TRBV9 and TRBJ2-5; D possibly uses TRBD1 or TRBD2 (6 bases each). This CDR3 spans 14 amino acids. The germline CDR1 and CDR2 sequences are SGDLS and YYNGEE. The V gene lost 4 bases and the J gene lost 4 bases, with 14 bases spanning the gap. CDR3 DNA sequence: TGTGCCAGCAGCATCGCGGAGGGGGTAGAGACCCAGTACTTC. Translating it yields CASSIAEGVETQYF.

This clone was detected a few times. The chain is built from TRBV2 and TRBJ2-3, with TRBD2 as a possible D gene (6 bases). The germline V and J ends were trimmed by 6 bases and 0 bases, with 13 bases remaining between them. The CDR3 loop spans 15 amino acids. The germline CDR1 and CDR2 sequences are SNHLY and FYNNEI. CDR3 residues: CASRPPGLSTDTQYF. DNA of the CDR3: TGTGCCAGCAGACCCCCGGGACTCAGCACAGATACGCAGTATTTT.

A remark on this clone: Other DNA sequences of this sample code for an identical CDR3. This rearrangement joins TRBV9 to TRBJ2-7; tentative D call: TRBD2 (6 bases). The CDR3 consists of 14 residues. Trimming cost V 0 bases and J 0 bases, with 7 bases left between them. Germline lookup yields CDR1 SGDLS and CDR2 YYNGEE. CDR3 sequence reads: CASSVDGSSYEQYF. As DNA, the CDR3 is TGTGCCAGCAGCGTAGACGGGAGCTCCTACGAGCAGTACTTC.

This clone was seen only a few times. This chain joins TRBV9 and TRBJ1-1, with unresolved D. The CDR3 sequence is 13 residues long. The germline gives CDR1 SGDLS, CDR2 YYNGEE. V was clipped by 0 bases and J by 4 bases, with 7 bases between them. The CDR3 coding sequence is TGTGCCAGCAGCGTAGGGGTGGCCACTGAAGCTTTCTTT. Amino acids: CASSVGVATEAFF.

The V gene is TRBV19, the J gene TRBJ1-1; no definite D call. The V end was cut by 1 base, the J end by 4 bases, with 7 bases between. Germline-derived CDR1 and CDR2 are LNHDA and SQIVND (reference sequence). The CDR3 length is 13 residues. The DNA for the CDR3 is TGTGCCAGTAGTATAGTACTAGGCACTGAAGCTTTCTTT. This codes for CASSIVLGTEAFF.

The chain joins TRBV5-4 to TRBJ1-1, with D possibly matching TRBD1 (6 bases). CDR3 length equals 15 residues. Between the trimmed V and J ends, which lost 0 bases and 5 bases, there was a span of 14 bases. The V gene's germline CDR1 is SGHNT and CDR2 YYREEE (reference sequence). In DNA form, the CDR3 reads TGTGCCAGCAGCTTGGCGGGGGGCGCGCAAACTGAAGCTTTCTTT. It codes for CASSLAGGAQTEAFF. Looking up the rest from reference TRBV5-4 and TRBJ1-1 gives the full variable domain: ETGVTQSPTHLIKTRGQQVTLRCSSQSGHNTVSWYQQALGQGPQFIFQYYREEENGRGNFPPRFSGLQFPNYSSELNVNALELDDSALYLCASSLAGGAQTEAFFGQGTRLTVV.

The chain carries TRBV7-9 and TRBJ1-4; D not certain. This CDR3 is built from 12 residues. With 7 bases removed from V and 5 bases from J, the gap between germline ends came to 8 bases. CDR1 is SEHNR, CDR2 FQNEAQ, per germline (reference sequence). As DNA, the CDR3 is TGTGCCAGCACAGGCCAAAATGAAAAACTGTTTTTT. This encodes CASTGQNEKLFF.

The table lists this clone with a few counts. V and J are TRBV13 and TRBJ1-3; 8 bases are shared with TRBD1. Germline V gene data show CDR1 as PRHDT and CDR2 as FYEKMQ (reference sequence). V lost 0 bases, J lost 4 bases, and 5 bases stayed unmatched. The CDR3 sequence is 16 residues long. DNA of the CDR3: TGTGCCAGCAGCTTAGGTAGACAGGGGACCGGAAACACCATATATTTT. Encoded protein: CASSLGRQGTGNTIYF.

The sample holds a few counts of this clone. This chain uses TRBV5-1 with TRBJ2-2, with 7 bases that match TRBD2. V was clipped by 4 bases and J by 2 bases; unmatched bases: 11. Germline CDR1 reads SGHRS; CDR2 reads YFSETQ. The CDR3 is 17 amino acids. CDR3 sequence: CASSPETSSANTGELFF. For the CDR3, the DNA is TGCGCCAGCAGCCCAGAGACTAGCTCGGCTAACACCGGGGAGCTGTTTTTT.

The rearrangement links TRBV6-5 to TRBJ2-7, with 8 bases that match TRBD1. This CDR3 is 16 amino acids long. Germline V CDR1 and CDR2: MNHEY, SVGAGI. The V segment lost 0 bases and the J segment 5 bases; nucleotides outside the gene matches: 9. The CDR3 loop is CASSYSGPGQADEQYF. CDR3 bases: TGTGCCAGCAGTTACTCAGGCCCGGGACAGGCTGACGAGCAGTACTTC.

The CDR3 is CASSVESRGYTF. CDR3 DNA: TGTGCCAGCAGCGTAGAATCACGAGGCTACACCTTC. The V gene is TRBV9, the J gene TRBJ1-2; D remains ambiguous. Looked up from germline, CDR1 is SGDLS and CDR2 is YYNGEE. Trimming shortened V by 0 bases and J by 8 bases, and 8 bases separated the two germline ends. The CDR3 runs 12 residues.

In its sample, this clone was seen a few times. The chain recombines TRBV28 with TRBJ2-7; D unresolved. This CDR3 contains 16 residues. Trimming removed 2 bases from V and 1 base from J, with 15 bases in between. From germline, CDR1 is MDHEN and CDR2 SYDVKM. Written as DNA, the CDR3 is TGTGCCAGCAGTTTAAATTCGTTGGGAAGTTCCTACGAGCAGTACTTC. This translates into CASSLNSLGSSYEQYF. The variable domain in full, completed from reference TRBV28 and TRBJ2-7, reads DVKVTQSSRYLVKRTGEKVFLECVQDMDHENMFWYRQDPGLGLRLIYFSYDVKMKEKGDIPEGYSVSREKKERFSLILESASTNQTSMYLCASSLNSLGSSYEQYFGPGTRLTVT.

The chain employs TRBV6-6 and TRBJ2-1; D is perhaps TRBD2 (6 bases). The CDR3 runs 15 residues. Trimming took off 7 bases at V and 4 bases at J, with 17 bases between the two ends. Looked up from germline, CDR1 is MNHNY and CDR2 is SVGAGI (reference sequence). In DNA form, the CDR3 reads TGTGCCAGCATTATCCGGGCGGGATCGTACAATGAGCAGTTCTTC. Its translation is CASIIRAGSYNEQFF.

The chain carries TRBV2 and TRBJ2-5; 7 bases are shared with TRBD1. This CDR3 is built from 15 residues. After removal of 6 bases from V and 1 base from J, the junction contained 8 bases not matched to a gene. Germline V gives CDR1 SNHLY, CDR2 FYNNEI. The CDR3 DNA sequence: TGTGCCAGCAGGGGCACAGGGGTGAGCCAAGAGACCCAGTACTTC. This sequence encodes CASRGTGVSQETQYF. Based on the CDR3 plus reference TRBV2 and TRBJ2-5, the full variable domain is EPEVTQTPSHQVTQMGQEVILRCVPISNHLYFYWYRQILGQKVEFLVSFYNNEISEKSEIFDDQFSVERPDGSNFTLKIRSTKLEDSAMYFCASRGTGVSQETQYFGPGTRLLVL.

V and J are TRBV6-6 and TRBJ1-4; D is unresolved. Germline assignment: CDR1 MNHNY and CDR2 SVGAGI (reference sequence). The CDR3 loop spans 13 amino acids. The V end lost 5 bases, the J end lost 8 bases, and 12 bases lay between the germline ends. The DNA for the CDR3 is TGTGCCAGCAGTGGCCGGAGGGAGGAAAAACTGTTTTTT. Protein: CASSGRREEKLFF.

The chain combines TRBV6-5 with TRBJ1-2, with D perhaps matching TRBD1 (6 bases). CDR3 length: 14 amino acids. Germline-derived CDR1 and CDR2 are MNHEY and SVGAGI. Trimming pared 2 bases from V and 8 bases from J, leaving 15 bases between. Here the CDR3 DNA reads TGTGCCAGCAGTTACGGAGGGCAGGGGAGAGGCTACACCTTC. It yields the protein CASSYGGQGRGYTF.

Written as DNA, the CDR3 is TGTGCCAGCAGCTTAACCGCGGGAGGGTCCTACGAGCAGTACTTC. Protein: CASSLTAGGSYEQYF. The chain employs TRBV7-3 and TRBJ2-7; the match to TRBD2 covers 9 bases. V gave up 0 bases and J gave up 1 base; unmatched junction bases: 1. The CDR3 covers 15 residues. Germline V lookup: CDR1 SGHTA, CDR2 FQGTGA.

The rearrangement uses TRBV5-4 and TRBJ2-7; possible D gene TRBD1, 6 bases. Per the germline V gene, CDR1 is SGHNT and CDR2 is YYREEE (reference sequence). CDR3 length: 15 residues. Trimming took off 2 bases at V and 3 bases at J, with 15 bases between the two ends. The DNA for the CDR3 is TGTGCCAGCAGCTTAATGCACAGGGAAAACTACGAGCAGTACTTC. It codes for CASSLMHRENYEQYF.

This clone has only a few counts. The chain carries TRBV5-6 and TRBJ2-1, with TRBD1 matching 10 bases. V trimming: 2 bases; J trimming: 8 bases; junction bases outside the gene matches: 4. The germline gives CDR1 SGHDT, CDR2 YYEEEE. The CDR3 is made up of 14 amino acids. CDR3 region: CASSFGQGVDEQFF. DNA of the CDR3: TGTGCCAGCAGCTTCGGACAGGGGGTGGATGAGCAGTTCTTC.

This chain joins TRBV7-2 and TRBJ2-1; 9 bases map to TRBD1. The CDR3 is 14 amino acids. V lost 3 bases to trimming and J lost 3 bases; unmatched junction nucleotides: 0. CDR1 is SGHTA and CDR2 is FQGNSA in the germline V gene. CDR3 region: CASSLDRGYNEQFF. The CDR3, as DNA: TGTGCCAGCAGCTTGGACAGGGGCTACAATGAGCAGTTCTTC. The variable domain in full, with the rest retrieved from reference TRBV7-2 and TRBJ2-1, is GAGVSQSPSNKVTEKGKDVELRCDPISGHTALYWYRQSLGQGLEFLIYFQGNSAPDKSGLPSDRFSAERTGGSVSTLTIQRTQQEDSAVYLCASSLDRGYNEQFFGPGTRLTVL.

The rearrangement uses TRBV6-5 and TRBJ2-7; 14 bases are shared with TRBD2. J gave up 6 bases and V 6 bases, and 7 bases lay outside the gene matches. The CDR3 consists of 15 residues. CDR1 and CDR2 from the germline V gene are MNHEY and SVGAGI. The CDR3 DNA sequence: TGTGCCAGCAGAAGGGGGACTAGCGGGAGTTTCGAGCAGTACTTC. Protein: CASRRGTSGSFEQYF.

This rearrangement joins TRBV2 to TRBJ1-5; 7 bases match TRBD1. V lost 8 bases, J lost 2 bases, and 9 bases stayed unmatched. This CDR3 contains 15 residues. Germline V lookup: CDR1 SNHLY, CDR2 FYNNEI. CDR3 nucleotide sequence: TGTGCCAGCCAGGGGGAGGCCTCAGGCAATCAGCCCCAGCATTTT. As protein: CASQGEASGNQPQHF.

This clone has just a few counts. V gene TRBV6-5 combines with J gene TRBJ2-7; 7 nucleotides line up with TRBD1. Unmatched junction bases numbered 10, after V lost 5 bases and J lost 6 bases. The CDR3 length is 14 residues. The V gene's germline CDR1 is MNHEY and CDR2 SVGAGI. CDR3 region: CASSERHRGPEQYF. As DNA, the CDR3 is TGTGCCAGCAGTGAACGTCACAGGGGACCCGAGCAGTACTTC.

The chain has TRBV7-8 and TRBJ1-5; 7 positions match TRBD1. Germline-derived CDR1 and CDR2 are SGHVS and FQNEAQ. Trimming removed 3 bases from V and 0 bases from J; junction bases left unmatched: 2. The CDR3 is 15 residues long. The CDR3 region has the DNA TGTGCCAGCAGCTTCAGACAGGGTAGCAATCAGCCCCAGCATTTT. Translated: CASSFRQGSNQPQHF.

V and J are TRBV28 and TRBJ1-5; D gene uncertain. Trimming removed 6 bases from V and 6 bases from J, with 9 bases in between. The CDR3 is 12 residues long. The V gene's germline CDR1 is MDHEN and CDR2 SYDVKM. CDR3 nucleotides: TGTGCCAGCAGCATAGTAGTTCAGCCCCAGCATTTT. This gives the protein CASSIVVQPQHF.

This chain joins TRBV11-1 and TRBJ2-7, with D perhaps TRBD2 (6 bases). The ends were cut back, 2 bases at V and 5 bases at J, with 13 bases in the middle. The CDR3 spans 14 residues. Germline CDR1 is SGHAT and CDR2 is FQDESV (reference sequence). The CDR3 region is CASSLSAGRNEQYF. In DNA form, the CDR3 reads TGTGCCAGCAGCTTATCGGCGGGAAGGAACGAGCAGTACTTC.

This clone was seen more than once but under ten times. V gene TRBV25-1 combines with J gene TRBJ2-1; 7 bases fit TRBD2. The ends lost 11 bases at V and 6 bases at J; junction bases unmatched: 10. This CDR3 region has 13 residues. The germline V gene encodes CDR1 MGHDK and CDR2 SYGVNS. In DNA, the CDR3 is TGTGCCGGAAAGGGAGGGCCCAGCAATGAGCAGTTCTTC. As protein: CAGKGGPSNEQFF.